The source of this T cell receptor beta chain is a study of shared clonotypes between healthy human individuals. Study in general: Two women and a few men aged 18 to 49 served as donors.

Germline V lookup: CDR1 SGHTA, CDR2 FQGTGA. V lost 5 bases to trimming and J lost 15 bases; unmatched junction nucleotides: 19. The CDR3 has 15 amino acids. Some 90 million PBMCs served as the genomic DNA source for unsorted samples. Study results and limitations: An expected dependence of interdonor clonotype sharing on sequencing depth was noted.

PCR replicates performed on unsorted PBMC used approximately 310 ng DNA, some 30,000 T cell genomes. The protocol was immunoSEQ multiplex PCR, while the TCRdb copy is restricted to in-frame clones and leaves out a portion. The data show about 100,000 clones, 40% to 55% seen once. A remark on this clone: What it recognizes is unknown.

The rearrangement links TRBV7-3 to TRBJ2-1; 7 bases are shared with TRBD2. The TCR sequence derives from a woman in her thirties or forties in good health. Some clones in this sample may be carry-over from other donors' samples. Sequencing used PBMCs. The CDR3: CASSPLPNPGEGPFF. DNA for the CDR3: TGTGCCAGCAGCCCACTGCCGAATCCGGGGGAGGGCCCGTTCTTC.